A single T cell receptor (beta chain) is shown here with its context. Its antigen target is currently unknown. Base qualities are not provided; no much larger clone lies one nucleotide away. This specimen comes from a study of graft-versus-host responses after intestinal transplantation (dated by TCRdb to the early 2020s). With regard to the full study: The transplants that recipients got were multivisceral, liver-intestinal, or isolated intestinal. Every recipient was given anti-thymocyte globulin induction, then maintenance tacrolimus and steroids for roughly 3 years. The cohort enrolled 20 to 30 intestinal transplant recipients, one of whom was a retransplant, and a few patients without pretransplant specimens were excluded. To identify alloreactive clones, pre-transplant mixed lymphocyte reaction products were sequenced and compared with unstimulated pre-transplant donor and recipient T cells. Donor T cell macrochimerism was defined as a peak of at least 4% donor T cells among recipient peripheral blood mononuclear cells. Rather than going through the commercial service, samples from three later patients were sequenced in-house on an Illumina MiSeq and processed with MiXCR. Graft-versus-host and host-versus-graft alloreactive T cell clones were tracked in the graft, circulation and bone marrow after intestinal transplantation using bulk TCR-beta CDR3 sequencing. Overall results and qualifications from the work: In patients with donor T cell macrochimerism, the allografts had high GvH to HvG T cell clonal ratios. GvH clones were detected in recipient bone marrow, and some appeared earlier in ileal mucosa or blood, consistent with an intestinal mucosal origin. The relatively low number and heterogeneity of intestinal transplant patients limited the conclusions. Early after transplant, peak levels of circulating GvH clones were associated with declines in HvG clones.

V loses 1 base of germline sequence and J loses 10 bases, and the interval between the two ends is 17 bases. CDR1 SNHLY and CDR2 FYNNEI were looked up in the germline V gene. The CDR3 starts with the cysteine, ends with the phenylalanine, and has 15 residues. The read is trimmed to its CDR3 DNA, 45 bases read in frame from base 1. Library preparation was by the immunoSEQ multiplex PCR assay. Adaptive Biotechnologies carried out high-throughput TCR-beta CDR3 sequencing of genomic DNA for most patients. Per the authors' processing: Adaptive's ImmunoSEQ software supplied the TCR sequencing data for 15 to 20 patients, while MiXCR and VDJtools were used to process three other patients. Because the origin of CDR3 nucleotide sequences shared between donor and recipient could not be assigned, those sequences were removed. To count as alloreactive, a clone needed at least 2-fold expansion over unstimulated cells and a minimum CFSE-low frequency of 0.002% (template counts) or 0.001% (read counts). Mappable clones were those detected in sequenced pre-transplant spleen, lymph node, or MLR CFSE-low populations of the donor or recipient. Cumulative frequency of alloreactive clones was calculated as a percentage of all sequences weighted by copy number. TCRdb mirrors the immuneACCESS table, restricted to in-frame sequences. Some clones are absent from its copies; in checked studies, under half trace to an unresolved V gene, and the reason for the others is unknown. Clonal size and the V and J genes are those of that table, whereas D and trimming came from the DNA. This sample comprises over 45,000 clones, 90% to 95% of them detected only once. The ten largest make up around 6.3% of the sample.

Blood samples were collected up to 4 times in the first month after transplant and then at least monthly when available. The receptor chain draws on TRBV2 and TRBJ2-1; perhaps TRBD2 is the D gene, with 6 bases matching. This clonotype originated in a human patient who received an intestinal transplant, so some T cells may come from the graft donor. The specimen was PBMCs, collected 750 to 800 days after a first intestinal transplant, on the day of a second. The nucleotide sequence is given as TGTGCCAGCAGTGAAGTGCCGGGTGGGACTGTGGAGCAGTTCTTC. Its coded protein is CASSEVPGGTVEQFF.